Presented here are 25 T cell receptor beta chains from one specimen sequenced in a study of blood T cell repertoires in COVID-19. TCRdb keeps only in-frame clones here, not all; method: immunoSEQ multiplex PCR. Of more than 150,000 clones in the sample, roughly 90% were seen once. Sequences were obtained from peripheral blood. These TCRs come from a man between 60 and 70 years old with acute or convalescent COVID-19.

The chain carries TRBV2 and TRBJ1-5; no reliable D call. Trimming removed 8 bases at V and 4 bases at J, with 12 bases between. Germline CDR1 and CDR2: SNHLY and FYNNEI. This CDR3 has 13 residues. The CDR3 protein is CASETQINQPQHF. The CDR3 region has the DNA TGTGCCAGCGAAACACAGATAAATCAGCCCCAGCATTTT. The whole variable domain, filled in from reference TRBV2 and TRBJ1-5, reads EPEVTQTPSHQVTQMGQEVILRCVPISNHLYFYWYRQILGQKVEFLVSFYNNEISEKSEIFDDQFSVERPDGSNFTLKIRSTKLEDSAMYFCASETQINQPQHFGDGTRLSIL.

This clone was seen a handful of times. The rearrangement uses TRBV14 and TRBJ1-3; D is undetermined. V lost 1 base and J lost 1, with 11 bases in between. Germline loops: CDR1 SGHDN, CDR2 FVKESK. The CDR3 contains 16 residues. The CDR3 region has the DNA TGTGCCAGCAGCCAAGGTTATTCAGGATCTGGAAACACCATATATTTT. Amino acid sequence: CASSQGYSGSGNTIYF.

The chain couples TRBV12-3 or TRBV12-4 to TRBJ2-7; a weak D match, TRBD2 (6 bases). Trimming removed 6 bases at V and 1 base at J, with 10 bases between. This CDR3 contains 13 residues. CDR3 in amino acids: CASRARGSYEQYF. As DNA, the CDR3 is TGTGCCAGCAGGGCCCGGGGGTCCTACGAGCAGTACTTC.

CDR3 nucleotides: TGTGCCAGCAGTTTGAGAAACACCGGGGAGCTGTTTTTT. Its protein product is CASSLRNTGELFF. V gene TRBV12-3 or TRBV12-4 combines with J gene TRBJ2-2; D gene unclear. The V gene lost 3 bases and the J gene lost 2 bases, with 4 bases spanning the gap. The CDR3 is 13 amino acids.

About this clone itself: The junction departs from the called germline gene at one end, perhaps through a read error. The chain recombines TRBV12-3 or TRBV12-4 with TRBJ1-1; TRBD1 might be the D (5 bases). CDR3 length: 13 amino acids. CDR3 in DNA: TGTGCCAGCAGTTTAGAGAGGAATCGGGGGTCGTTATTT. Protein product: CASSLERNRGSLF.

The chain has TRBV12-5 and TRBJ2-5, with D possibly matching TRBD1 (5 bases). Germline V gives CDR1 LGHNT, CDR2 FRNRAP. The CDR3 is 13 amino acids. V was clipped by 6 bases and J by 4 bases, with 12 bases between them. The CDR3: CASGPQGSETQYF. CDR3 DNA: TGTGCTAGTGGCCCCCAGGGTTCAGAGACCCAGTACTTC.

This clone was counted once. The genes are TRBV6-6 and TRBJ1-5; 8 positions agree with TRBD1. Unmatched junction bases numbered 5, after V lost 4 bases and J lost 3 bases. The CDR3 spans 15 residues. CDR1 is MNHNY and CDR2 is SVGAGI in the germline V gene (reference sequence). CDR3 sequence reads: CASSSRTGLNQPQHF. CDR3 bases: TGTGCCAGCAGTTCGCGGACAGGGCTCAATCAGCCCCAGCATTTT.

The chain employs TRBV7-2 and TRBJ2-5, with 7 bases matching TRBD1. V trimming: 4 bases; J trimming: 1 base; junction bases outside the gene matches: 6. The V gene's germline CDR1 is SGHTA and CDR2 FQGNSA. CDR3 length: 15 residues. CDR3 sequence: CASSSGTELQETQYF. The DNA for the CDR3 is TGTGCCAGCAGCTCCGGGACAGAGCTCCAAGAGACCCAGTACTTC.

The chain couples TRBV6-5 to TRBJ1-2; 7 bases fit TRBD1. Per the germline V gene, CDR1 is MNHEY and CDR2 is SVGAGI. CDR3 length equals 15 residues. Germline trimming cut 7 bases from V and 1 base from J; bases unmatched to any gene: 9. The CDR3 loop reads CASTQMAGGNYGYTF. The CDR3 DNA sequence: TGTGCCAGCACCCAGATGGCAGGGGGTAACTATGGCTACACCTTC.

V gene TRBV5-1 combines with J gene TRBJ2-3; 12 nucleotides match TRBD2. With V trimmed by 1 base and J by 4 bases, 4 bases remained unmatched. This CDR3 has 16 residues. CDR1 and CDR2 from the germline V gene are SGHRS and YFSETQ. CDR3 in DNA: TGCGCCAGCAGCTTGCTGCTAGCGGGGGGGGCAGATACGCAGTATTTT. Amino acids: CASSLLLAGGADTQYF.

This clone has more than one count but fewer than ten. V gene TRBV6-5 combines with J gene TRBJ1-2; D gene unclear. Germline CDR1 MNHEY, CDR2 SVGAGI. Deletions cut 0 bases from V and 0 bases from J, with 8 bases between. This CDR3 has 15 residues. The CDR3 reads CASSYSFGANYGYTF. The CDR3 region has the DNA TGTGCCAGCAGTTACTCCTTTGGAGCTAACTATGGCTACACCTTC.

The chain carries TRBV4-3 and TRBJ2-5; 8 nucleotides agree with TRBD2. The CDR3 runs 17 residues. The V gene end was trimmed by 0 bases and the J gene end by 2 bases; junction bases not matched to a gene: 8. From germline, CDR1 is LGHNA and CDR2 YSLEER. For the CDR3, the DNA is TGCGCCAGCAGCCAAGATCCCAGCGGGGGCATTCAAGAGACCCAGTACTTC. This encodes CASSQDPSGGIQETQYF.

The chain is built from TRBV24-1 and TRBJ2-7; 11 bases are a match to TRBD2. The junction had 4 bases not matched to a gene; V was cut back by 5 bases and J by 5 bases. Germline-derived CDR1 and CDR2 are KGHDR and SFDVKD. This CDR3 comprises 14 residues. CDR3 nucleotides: TGTGCCACCAGTGCGCCTAGCGGGGGGAACGAGCAGTACTTC. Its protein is CATSAPSGGNEQYF.

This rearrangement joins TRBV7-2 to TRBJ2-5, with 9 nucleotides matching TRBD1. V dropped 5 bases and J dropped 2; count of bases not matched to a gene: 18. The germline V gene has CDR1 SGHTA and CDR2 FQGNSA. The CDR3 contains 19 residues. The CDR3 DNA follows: TGTGCCAGCAGCATGAGAGTCGGGACAGGGCCCGGGCGACAAGAGACCCAGTACTTC. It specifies CASSMRVGTGPGRQETQYF.

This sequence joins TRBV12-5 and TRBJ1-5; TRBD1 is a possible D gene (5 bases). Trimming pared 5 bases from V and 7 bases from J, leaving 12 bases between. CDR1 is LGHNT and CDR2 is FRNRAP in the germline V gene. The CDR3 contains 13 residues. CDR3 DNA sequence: TGTGCTAGTGGTAGGGGTTTGGGACAGCCCCAGCATTTT. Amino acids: CASGRGLGQPQHF.

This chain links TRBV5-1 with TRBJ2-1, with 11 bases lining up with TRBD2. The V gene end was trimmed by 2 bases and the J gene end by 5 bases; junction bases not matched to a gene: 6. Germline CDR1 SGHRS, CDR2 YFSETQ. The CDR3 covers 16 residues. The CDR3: CASSFRLAGSHNEQFF. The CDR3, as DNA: TGCGCCAGCAGCTTCCGACTAGCGGGGTCCCACAATGAGCAGTTCTTC.

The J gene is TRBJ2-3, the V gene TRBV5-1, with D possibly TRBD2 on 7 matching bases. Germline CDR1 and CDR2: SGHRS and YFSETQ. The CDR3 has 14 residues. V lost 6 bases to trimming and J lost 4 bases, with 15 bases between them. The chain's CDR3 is CASTSGAGADTQYF. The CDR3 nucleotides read TGCGCCAGCACTTCGGGGGCGGGAGCAGATACGCAGTATTTT.

The CDR3 loop is CASKQAGSGKLFF. CDR3 nucleotides: TGTGCCAGCAAACAGGCAGGGTCTGGAAAACTGTTTTTT. The chain employs TRBV2 and TRBJ1-4; D may be TRBD1 (5 bases). The V and J ends lost 7 bases and 10 bases respectively, with 16 bases between them. This CDR3 region has 13 residues. Germline V CDR1 and CDR2: SNHLY, FYNNEI.

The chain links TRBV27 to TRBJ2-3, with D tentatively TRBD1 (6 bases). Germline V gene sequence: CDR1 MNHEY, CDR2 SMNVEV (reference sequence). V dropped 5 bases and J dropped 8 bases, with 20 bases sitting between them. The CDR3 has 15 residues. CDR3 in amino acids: CASSPDRHGTGTQYF. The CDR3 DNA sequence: TGTGCCAGCAGTCCGGACAGACACGGAACCGGTACGCAGTATTTT.

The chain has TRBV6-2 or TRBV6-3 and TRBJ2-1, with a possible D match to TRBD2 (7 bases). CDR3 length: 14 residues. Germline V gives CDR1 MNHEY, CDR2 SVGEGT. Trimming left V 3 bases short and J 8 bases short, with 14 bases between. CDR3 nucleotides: TGTGCCAGCAGTTATGGGGGGGCCTCCTATGAGCAGTTCTTC. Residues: CASSYGGASYEQFF.

This CDR3 reads CASSLGVYYGYTF. Written as DNA, the CDR3 is TGTGCCAGCAGCTTAGGAGTATACTATGGCTACACCTTC. This chain links TRBV11-3 with TRBJ1-2; D is unclear. This CDR3 comprises 13 residues. The ends were cut back, 1 base at V and 3 bases at J, with 6 bases in the middle. The germline V gene has CDR1 SGHNT and CDR2 YENEEA.

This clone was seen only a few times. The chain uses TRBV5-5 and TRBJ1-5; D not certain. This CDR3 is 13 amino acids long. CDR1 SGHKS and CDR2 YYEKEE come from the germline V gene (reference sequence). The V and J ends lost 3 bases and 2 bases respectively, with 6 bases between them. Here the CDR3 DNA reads TGTGCCAGCAGCTCCGGAGGCAATCAGCCCCAGCATTTT. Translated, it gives CASSSGGNQPQHF. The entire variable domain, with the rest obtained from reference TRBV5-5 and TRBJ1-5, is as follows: DAGVTQSPTHLIKTRGQQVTLRCSPISGHKSVSWYQQVLGQGPQFIFQYYEKEERGRGNFPDRFSARQFPNYSSELNVNALLLGDSALYLCASSSGGNQPQHFGDGTRLSIL.

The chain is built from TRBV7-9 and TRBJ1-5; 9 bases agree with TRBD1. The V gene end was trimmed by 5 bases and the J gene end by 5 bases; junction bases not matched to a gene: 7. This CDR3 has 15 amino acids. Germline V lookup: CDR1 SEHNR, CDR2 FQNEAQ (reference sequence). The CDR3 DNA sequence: TGTGCCAGCAGCGGGGGGACAGGGAGTTATCAGCCCCAGCATTTT. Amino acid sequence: CASSGGTGSYQPQHF.

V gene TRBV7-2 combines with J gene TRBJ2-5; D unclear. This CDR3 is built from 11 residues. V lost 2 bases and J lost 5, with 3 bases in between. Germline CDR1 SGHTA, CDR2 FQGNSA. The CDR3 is CASSLSETQYF. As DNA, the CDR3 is TGTGCCAGCAGCTTATCGGAGACCCAGTACTTC. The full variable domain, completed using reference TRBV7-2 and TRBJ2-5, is GAGVSQSPSNKVTEKGKDVELRCDPISGHTALYWYRQSLGQGLEFLIYFQGNSAPDKSGLPSDRFSAERTGGSVSTLTIQRTQQEDSAVYLCASSLSETQYFGPGTRLLVL.

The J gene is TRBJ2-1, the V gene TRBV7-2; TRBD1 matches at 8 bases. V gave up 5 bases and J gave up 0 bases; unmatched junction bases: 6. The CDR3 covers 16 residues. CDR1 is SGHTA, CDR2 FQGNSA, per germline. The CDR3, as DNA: TGTGCCAGCAGCCGCCGCACAGGGGGCTCCTACAATGAGCAGTTCTTC. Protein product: CASSRRTGGSYNEQFF.